The rows below give T cell receptor beta chains drawn from one sample of a study of T cell repertoires in aging, cancer and after chemotherapy. TCRdb itself ran the multiplex PCR reads through MiXCR, one entry per CDR3 protein. This sample has 13,000 or so distinct CDR3 sequences, with 25% found just once. Material for sequencing was blood. These receptor sequences come from a human donor in good health. Both conserved end residues are part of each CDR3. The D gene is left open where the match is weak.

length: 16; D: TRBD1; V: TRBV15; J: TRBJ1-2; CDR3: CATSRVRSGGLDGYTF
length: 14; D: TRBD1; V: TRBV19; J: TRBJ1-2; CDR3: CASRGTGRNYGYTF
length: 16; D: .; V: TRBV25-1; J: TRBJ1-5; CDR3: CASSEFGGRLCQPQHF
length: 12; D: .; V: TRBV20-1; J: TRBJ1-5; CDR3: CSARGSSQPQHF
length: 14; D: TRBD1; V: TRBV20-1; J: TRBJ1-1; CDR3: CSASERTGVTEAFF
length: 13; D: .; V: TRBV6-1; J: TRBJ1-2; CDR3: CASVIDGDYGYTF
length: 13; D: TRBD1; V: TRBV5-6; J: TRBJ2-5; CDR3: CASSKTGKETQYF
length: 15; D: .; V: TRBV5-6; J: TRBJ2-2; CDR3: CASSPPYRATGELFF
length: 15; D: TRBD1; V: TRBV2; J: TRBJ2-7; CDR3: CASSERLGTVSEQYF
length: 16; D: .; V: TRBV20-1; J: TRBJ1-5; CDR3: CSATDPLQGRNQPQHF
length: 13; D: .; V: TRBV10-2; J: TRBJ2-3; CDR3: CASSEGVGATQYF
length: 15; D: .; V: TRBV20-1; J: TRBJ2-7; CDR3: CSARGANDNYYEQYF
length: 13; D: .; V: TRBV6-2/TRBV6-3; J: TRBJ2-1; CDR3: CASSIAAYNEQFF
length: 13; D: .; V: TRBV12-3/TRBV12-4; J: TRBJ1-2; CDR3: CASSLAQGFGYTF
length: 13; D: .; V: TRBV19; J: TRBJ1-2; CDR3: CASNGRADYGYTF
length: 15; D: .; V: TRBV11-2; J: TRBJ2-7; CDR3: CASSLGWQGGDEQYF
length: 14; D: TRBD1; V: TRBV27; J: TRBJ1-1; CDR3: CASRLDRAATEAFF
length: 13; D: TRBD1; V: TRBV20-1; J: TRBJ2-1; CDR3: CSAETDRNNEQFF
length: 13; D: .; V: TRBV28; J: TRBJ2-5; CDR3: CASSFRPQETQYF
length: 14; D: TRBD2; V: TRBV19; J: TRBJ2-1; CDR3: CASSIWGGNNEQFF
length: 14; D: .; V: TRBV11-3; J: TRBJ2-7; CDR3: CASSPPPGRYEQYF
length: 13; D: .; V: TRBV20-1; J: TRBJ2-3; CDR3: CSAEYGGGDTQYF
length: 14; D: TRBD2; V: TRBV5-4; J: TRBJ2-5; CDR3: CASSAGLAGETQYF
length: 12; D: TRBD1; V: TRBV7-2; J: TRBJ1-2; CDR3: CASSPDRVGYTF
length: 14; D: .; V: TRBV29-1; J: TRBJ2-7; CDR3: CSVVLRGNYYEQYF
length: 14; D: .; V: TRBV12-5; J: TRBJ1-1; CDR3: CASGLVTGNTEAFF
length: 14; D: .; V: TRBV12-3/TRBV12-4; J: TRBJ1-6; CDR3: CASSPGWDNSPLHF
length: 15; D: TRBD1; V: TRBV9; J: TRBJ1-4; CDR3: CASSLSGTEGEKLFF
length: 15; D: TRBD2; V: TRBV4-2; J: TRBJ2-7; CDR3: CASSQGLALGYEQYF
length: 14; D: .; V: TRBV7-9; J: TRBJ1-2; CDR3: CASSPPSRNHGYTF
length: 12; D: .; V: TRBV6-2/TRBV6-3; J: TRBJ2-7; CDR3: CASRLKPYEQYF
length: 15; D: TRBD2; V: TRBV5-6; J: TRBJ2-3; CDR3: CASSFRGGSTDTQYF
length: 15; D: .; V: TRBV27; J: TRBJ1-1; CDR3: CASSLGYLVNTEAFF
length: 14; D: .; V: TRBV13; J: TRBJ1-2; CDR3: CASSSLWAHYGYTF
length: 13; D: .; V: TRBV7-3; J: TRBJ1-6; CDR3: CASSSETGSPLHF
length: 14; D: TRBD1; V: TRBV28; J: TRBJ2-1; CDR3: CASRLGQGANEQFF
length: 16; D: .; V: TRBV18; J: TRBJ2-6; CDR3: CASSPGTPSGANVLTF
length: 14; D: TRBD1; V: TRBV6-5; J: TRBJ1-1; CDR3: CASKGWQGDTEAFF
length: 15; D: .; V: TRBV7-7; J: TRBJ2-2; CDR3: CASSPSPGNTGELFF
length: 15; D: .; V: TRBV6-6; J: TRBJ2-5; CDR3: CASSYAREYQETQYF
length: 11; D: .; V: TRBV20-1; J: TRBJ2-1; CDR3: CSAGETYEQFF